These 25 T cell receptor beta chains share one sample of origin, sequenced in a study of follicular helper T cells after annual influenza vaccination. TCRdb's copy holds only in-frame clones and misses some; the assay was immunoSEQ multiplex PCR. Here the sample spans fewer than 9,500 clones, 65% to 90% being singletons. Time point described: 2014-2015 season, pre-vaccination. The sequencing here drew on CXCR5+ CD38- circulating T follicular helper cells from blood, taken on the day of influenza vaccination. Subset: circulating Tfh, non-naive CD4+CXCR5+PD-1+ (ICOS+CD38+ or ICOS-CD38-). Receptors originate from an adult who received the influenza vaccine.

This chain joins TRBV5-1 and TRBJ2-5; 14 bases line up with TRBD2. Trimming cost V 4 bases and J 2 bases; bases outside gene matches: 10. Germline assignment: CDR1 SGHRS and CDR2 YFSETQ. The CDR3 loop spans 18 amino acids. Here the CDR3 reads CASSLSGTSGGPQETQYF. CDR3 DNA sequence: TGCGCCAGCAGCCTATCCGGGACTAGCGGGGGCCCACAAGAGACCCAGTACTTC.

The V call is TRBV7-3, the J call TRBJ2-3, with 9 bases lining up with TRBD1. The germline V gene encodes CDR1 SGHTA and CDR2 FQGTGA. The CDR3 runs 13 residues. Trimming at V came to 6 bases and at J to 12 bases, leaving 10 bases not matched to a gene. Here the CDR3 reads CASSLNMDRGQYF. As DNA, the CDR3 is TGTGCCAGCAGTCTAAATATGGACAGGGGTCAGTATTTT.

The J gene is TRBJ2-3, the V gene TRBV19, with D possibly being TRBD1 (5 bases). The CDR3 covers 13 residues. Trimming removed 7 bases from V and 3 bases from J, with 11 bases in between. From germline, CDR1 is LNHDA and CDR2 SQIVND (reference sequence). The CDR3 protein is CASKDRGTDTQYF. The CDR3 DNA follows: TGTGCCAGTAAAGATAGGGGAACAGATACGCAGTATTTT.

The CDR3 region is CASSLGSVQYF. CDR3 nucleotides: TGTGCCAGCAGCTTGGGTAGCGTGCAGTACTTC. The chain carries TRBV5-4 and TRBJ2-7, with D tentatively TRBD2 (5 bases). The CDR3 contains 11 residues. V lost 0 bases, J lost 9 bases, and 7 bases lay in between. Germline loops: CDR1 SGHNT, CDR2 YYREEE (reference sequence).

CDR3 DNA sequence: TGTGCCTGGTGGACAGGTTCAGGCGGGGAGCTGTTTTTT. Translation gives CAWWTGSGGELFF. The chain joins TRBV30 to TRBJ2-2; 7 nucleotides line up with TRBD1. V lost 5 bases to trimming and J lost 7 bases; unmatched junction nucleotides: 7. CDR1 and CDR2 (germline): GTSNPN, SVGIG (reference sequence). This CDR3 region has 13 residues.

The CDR3 here is CASSLGNPIIDEQYF. The DNA of the CDR3 is TGTGCCAGCAGTTTAGGAAACCCCATTATTGACGAGCAGTACTTC. This chain joins TRBV28 and TRBJ2-7; D not certain. Germline V gives CDR1 MDHEN, CDR2 SYDVKM. V dropped 2 bases and J dropped 5 bases, with 16 bases sitting between them. The CDR3 runs 15 residues.

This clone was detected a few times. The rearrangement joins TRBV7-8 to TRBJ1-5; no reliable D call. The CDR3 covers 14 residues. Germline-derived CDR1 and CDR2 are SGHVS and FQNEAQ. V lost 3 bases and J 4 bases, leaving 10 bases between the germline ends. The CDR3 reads CASSLVRENQPQHF. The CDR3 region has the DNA TGTGCCAGCAGCTTGGTAAGGGAAAATCAGCCCCAGCATTTT.

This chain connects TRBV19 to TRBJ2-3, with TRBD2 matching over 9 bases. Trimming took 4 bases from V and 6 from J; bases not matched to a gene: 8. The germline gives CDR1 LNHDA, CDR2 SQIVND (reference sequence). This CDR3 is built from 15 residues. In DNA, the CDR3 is TGTGCCAGTAGTAAGCGGGGGGCCCAGGACGATACGCAGTATTTT. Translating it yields CASSKRGAQDDTQYF.

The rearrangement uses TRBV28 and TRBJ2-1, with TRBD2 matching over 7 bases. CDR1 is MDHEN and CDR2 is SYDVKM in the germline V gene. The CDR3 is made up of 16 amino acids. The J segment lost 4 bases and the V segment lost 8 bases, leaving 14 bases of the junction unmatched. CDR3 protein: CASPSFSGGYYNEQFF. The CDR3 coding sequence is TGTGCCAGCCCTTCTTTCTCCGGGGGGTATTACAATGAGCAGTTCTTC.

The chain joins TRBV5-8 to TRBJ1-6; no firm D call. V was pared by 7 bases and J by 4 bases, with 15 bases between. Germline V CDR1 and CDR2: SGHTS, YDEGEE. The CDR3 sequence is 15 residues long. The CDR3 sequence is CASRPRAVYNSPLHF. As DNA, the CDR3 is TGTGCCAGCCGACCTCGAGCTGTTTATAATTCACCCCTCCACTTT.

The CDR3 DNA reads as TGCGCCAGCAGCCAAATGACAGGGGAAGAGACCCAGTACTTC. This sequence encodes CASSQMTGEETQYF. The V and J genes are TRBV4-3 and TRBJ2-5; the match to TRBD1 covers 8 bases. CDR1 is LGHNA, CDR2 YSLEER, per germline. The CDR3 sequence is 14 residues long. Trimming cost V 2 bases and J 3 bases; bases outside gene matches: 2.

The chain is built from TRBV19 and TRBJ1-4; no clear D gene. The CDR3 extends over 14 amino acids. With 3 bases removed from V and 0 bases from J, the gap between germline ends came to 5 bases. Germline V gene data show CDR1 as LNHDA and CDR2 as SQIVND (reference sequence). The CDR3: CASSMTATNEKLFF. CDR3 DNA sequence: TGTGCCAGTAGTATGACGGCAACTAATGAAAAACTGTTTTTT.

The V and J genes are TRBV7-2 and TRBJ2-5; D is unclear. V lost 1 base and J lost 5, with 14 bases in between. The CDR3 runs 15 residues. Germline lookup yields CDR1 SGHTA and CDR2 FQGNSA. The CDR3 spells CASSLVGRLGETQYF. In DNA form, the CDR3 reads TGTGCCAGCAGCTTAGTCGGCCGCCTGGGGGAGACCCAGTACTTC.

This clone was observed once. The CDR3 coding sequence is TGTGCCAGCAGTTACCCAAGGACAGCTAGGGCTAAGCTTCTCACTGAAGCTTTCTTT. It translates to CASSYPRTARAKLLTEAFF. The chain carries TRBV6-7 and TRBJ1-1, with D perhaps TRBD1 (6 bases). TRBV6-7 is an open reading frame, and its role is uncertain. V was pared by 2 bases and J by 4 bases, with 26 bases between. The CDR3 has 19 amino acids.

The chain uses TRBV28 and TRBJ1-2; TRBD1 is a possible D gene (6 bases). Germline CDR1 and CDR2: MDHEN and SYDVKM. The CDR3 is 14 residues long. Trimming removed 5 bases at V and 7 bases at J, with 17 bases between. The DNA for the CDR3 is TGTGCCAGCAGTCCCCCACAGGGATTCTTTGGCTACACCTTC. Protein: CASSPPQGFFGYTF.

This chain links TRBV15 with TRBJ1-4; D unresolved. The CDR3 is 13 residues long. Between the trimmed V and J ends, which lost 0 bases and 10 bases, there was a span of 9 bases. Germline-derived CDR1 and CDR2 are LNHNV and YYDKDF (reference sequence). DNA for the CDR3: TGTGCCACCAGCAGAGATAACGGAGGAAAACTGTTTTTT. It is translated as CATSRDNGGKLFF.

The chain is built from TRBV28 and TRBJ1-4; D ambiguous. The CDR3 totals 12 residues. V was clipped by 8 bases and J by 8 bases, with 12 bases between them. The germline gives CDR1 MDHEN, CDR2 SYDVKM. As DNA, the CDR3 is TGTGCCAGCGATAGTGTGGACGAAAAACTGTTTTTT. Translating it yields CASDSVDEKLFF.

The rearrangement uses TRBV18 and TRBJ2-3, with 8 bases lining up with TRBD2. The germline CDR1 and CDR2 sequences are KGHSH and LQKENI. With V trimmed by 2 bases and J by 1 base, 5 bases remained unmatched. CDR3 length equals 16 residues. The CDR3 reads CASSPKAGGGTDTQYF. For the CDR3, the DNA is TGTGCCAGCTCACCAAAGGCGGGGGGAGGCACAGATACGCAGTATTTT.

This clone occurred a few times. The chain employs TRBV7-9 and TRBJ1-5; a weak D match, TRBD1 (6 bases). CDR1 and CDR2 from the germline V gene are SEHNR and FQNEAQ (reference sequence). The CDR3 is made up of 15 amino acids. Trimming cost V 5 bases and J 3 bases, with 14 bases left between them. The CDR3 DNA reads TGTGCCAGCAGCCGGGACAACTCCGCCAATCAGCCCCAGCATTTT. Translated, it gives CASSRDNSANQPQHF.

The CDR3 is CASSQTRQGHEQYF. CDR3 in DNA: TGTGCCAGCAGCCAAACCCGACAGGGTCATGAGCAGTACTTC. V is TRBV16 and J is TRBJ2-7; 7 bases are a match to TRBD1. After removal of 2 bases from V and 7 bases from J, the junction contained 8 bases not matched to a gene. The CDR3 is made up of 14 amino acids. Germline lookup yields CDR1 KGHSY and CDR2 FQNENV.

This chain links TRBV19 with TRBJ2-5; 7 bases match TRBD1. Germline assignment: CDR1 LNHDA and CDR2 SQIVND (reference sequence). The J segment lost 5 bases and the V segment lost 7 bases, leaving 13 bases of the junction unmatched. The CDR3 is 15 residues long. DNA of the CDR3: TGTGCCAGTACCCCCGCGCCAGCCAGGGGGGAGACCCAGTACTTC. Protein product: CASTPAPARGETQYF.

This CDR3 is CASSPLRDYNYGYTF. Here the CDR3 DNA reads TGTGCCAGCTCACCCCTTAGGGACTACAACTATGGCTACACCTTC. The chain employs TRBV18 and TRBJ1-2; D might be TRBD1 (5 bases). Germline V CDR1 and CDR2: KGHSH, LQKENI. The CDR3 runs to 15 residues. V was shortened by 3 bases and J by 2 bases, with 13 bases between the two germline ends.

The CDR3, as DNA: TGTGCCAGCAGCTCCGACGCTCTGGTCTTTGGAAACACCATATATTTT. Translation gives CASSSDALVFGNTIYF. The V call is TRBV7-2, the J call TRBJ1-3; D not resolved. Trimming stripped 4 bases from V and 3 bases from J, with 16 bases between. The germline V gene encodes CDR1 SGHTA and CDR2 FQGNSA. This CDR3 comprises 16 residues.

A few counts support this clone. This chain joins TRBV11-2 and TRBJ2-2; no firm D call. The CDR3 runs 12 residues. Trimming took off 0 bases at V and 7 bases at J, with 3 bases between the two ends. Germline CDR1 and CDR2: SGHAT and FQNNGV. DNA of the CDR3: TGTGCCAGCAGCTTAGATGTCGGGGAGCTGTTTTTT. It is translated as CASSLDVGELFF.

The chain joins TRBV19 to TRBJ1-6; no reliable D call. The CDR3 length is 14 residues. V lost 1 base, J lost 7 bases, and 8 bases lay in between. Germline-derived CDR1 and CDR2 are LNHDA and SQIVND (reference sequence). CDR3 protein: CASSIGRKNSPLHF. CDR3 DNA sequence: TGTGCCAGTAGTATAGGGCGGAAAAATTCACCCCTCCACTTT.